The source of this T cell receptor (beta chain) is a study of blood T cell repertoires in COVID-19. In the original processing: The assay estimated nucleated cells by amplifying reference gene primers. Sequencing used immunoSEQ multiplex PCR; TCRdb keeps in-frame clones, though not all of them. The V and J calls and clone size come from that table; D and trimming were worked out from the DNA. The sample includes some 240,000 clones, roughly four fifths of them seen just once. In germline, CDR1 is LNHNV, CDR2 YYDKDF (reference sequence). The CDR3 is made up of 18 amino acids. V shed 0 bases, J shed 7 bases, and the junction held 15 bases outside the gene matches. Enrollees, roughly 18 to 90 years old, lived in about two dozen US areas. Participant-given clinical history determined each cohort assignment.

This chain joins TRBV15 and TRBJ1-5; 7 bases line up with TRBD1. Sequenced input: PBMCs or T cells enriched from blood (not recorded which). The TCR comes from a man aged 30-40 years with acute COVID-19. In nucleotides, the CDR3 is TGTGCCACCAGCAGAGACGTATTGTCCTCAGGGGGTCTGCAGCCCCAGCATTTT. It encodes CATSRDVLSSGGLQPQHF.